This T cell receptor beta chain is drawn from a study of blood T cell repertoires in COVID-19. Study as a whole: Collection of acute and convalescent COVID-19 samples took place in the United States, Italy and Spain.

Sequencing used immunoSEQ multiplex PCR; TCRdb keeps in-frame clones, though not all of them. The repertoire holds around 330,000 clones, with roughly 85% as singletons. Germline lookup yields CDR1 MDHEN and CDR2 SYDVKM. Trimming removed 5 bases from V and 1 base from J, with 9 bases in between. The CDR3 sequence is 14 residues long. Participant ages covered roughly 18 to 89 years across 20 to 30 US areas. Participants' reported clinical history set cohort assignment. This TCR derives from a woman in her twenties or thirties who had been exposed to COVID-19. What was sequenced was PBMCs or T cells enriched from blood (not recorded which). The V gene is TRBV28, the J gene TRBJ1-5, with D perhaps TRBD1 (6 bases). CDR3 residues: CASSDQGSNQPQHF. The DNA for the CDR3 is TGTGCCAGCAGTGACCAGGGGAGCAATCAGCCCCAGCATTTT.